This T cell receptor (beta chain) was sequenced during a study of Ad26.COV2.S vaccination and SARS-CoV-2 variants. CDR1 is SEHNR, CDR2 FQNEAQ, per germline (reference sequence). The V end lost 6 bases, the J end lost 5 bases, and 11 bases lay between the germline ends. This CDR3 has 13 amino acids. A remark on this clone: The antigen is not known.

Findings and caveats of the study: Recipients of either vaccine or placebo displayed similar breadth of non-spike TCRs. Relative to placebo recipients, vaccine recipients exhibited elevated spike-specific TCR breadth.

TCRdb keeps only in-frame clones here, not all; method: immunoSEQ multiplex PCR. The sample has some 500,000 clones, 75% to 90% seen once; the top ten hold about 2.4%. The treatment denotes: around 19 received Ad26.COV2.S at low or high dose, single or two shots; about 5 received placebo; per-sample allocation not given. Sampling took place 63 days after the first vaccine or placebo injection. The source was peripheral blood, collected in a trial of Ad26.COV2.S vaccine versus placebo. The gene calls are TRBV7-9 and TRBJ2-1; no reliable D call. The TCR comes from a person between 18 and 60 years old who received the Ad26.COV2.S COVID-19 vaccine or a placebo. CDR3 amino acids: CASRPPNDNEQFF. CDR3 DNA sequence: TGTGCCAGCAGACCCCCTAACGACAATGAGCAGTTCTTC.